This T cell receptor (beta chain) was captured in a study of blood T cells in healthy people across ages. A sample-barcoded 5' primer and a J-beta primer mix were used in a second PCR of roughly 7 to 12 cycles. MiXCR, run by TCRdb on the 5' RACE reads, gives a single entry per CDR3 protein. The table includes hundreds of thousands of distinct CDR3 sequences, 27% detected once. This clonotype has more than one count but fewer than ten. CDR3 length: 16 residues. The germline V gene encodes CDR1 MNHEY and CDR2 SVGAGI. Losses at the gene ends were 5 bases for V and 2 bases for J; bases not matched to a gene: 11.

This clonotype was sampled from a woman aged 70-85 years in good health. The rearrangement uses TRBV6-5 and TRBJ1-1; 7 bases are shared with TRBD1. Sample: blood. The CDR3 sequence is CASSPRGAGRNTEAFF. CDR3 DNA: TGTGCCAGCAGTCCCAGGGGGGCAGGGCGAAACACTGAAGCTTTCTTT.